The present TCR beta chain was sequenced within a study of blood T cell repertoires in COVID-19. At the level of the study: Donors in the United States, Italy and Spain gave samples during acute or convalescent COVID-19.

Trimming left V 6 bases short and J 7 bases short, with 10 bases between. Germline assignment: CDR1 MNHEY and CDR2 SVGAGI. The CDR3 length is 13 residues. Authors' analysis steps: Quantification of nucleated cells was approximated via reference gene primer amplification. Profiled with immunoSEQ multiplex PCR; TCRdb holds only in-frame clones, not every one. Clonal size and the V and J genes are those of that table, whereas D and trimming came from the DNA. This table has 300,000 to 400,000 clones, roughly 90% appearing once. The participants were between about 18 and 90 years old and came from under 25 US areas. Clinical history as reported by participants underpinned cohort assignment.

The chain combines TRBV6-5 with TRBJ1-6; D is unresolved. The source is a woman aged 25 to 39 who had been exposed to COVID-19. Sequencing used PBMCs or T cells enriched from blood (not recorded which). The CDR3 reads CASSLDYNSPLHF. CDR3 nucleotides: TGTGCCAGCAGCCTAGACTACAATTCACCCCTCCACTTT.